The entry that follows covers one T cell receptor (beta chain) sequence. Antigen unknown. In germline, CDR1 is DFQATT, CDR2 SNEGSKA (reference sequence). The CDR3 sequence is 15 residues long. V gave up 5 bases and J gave up 0 bases, with 16 bases separating them. The sample originates from a study of T-cell reconstitution after alpha-beta-depleted transplantation in children. Study-wide points: A year post-transplant, T-cell counts and diversity derived mostly from newly produced T cells. Several hundred graft clones that had expanded were reportedly the source of alpha-beta T cells about two months after transplant.

Preparation of the TCRbeta library used unique molecular identifiers. TCRdb redid the calling of the PCR reads with MiXCR, one entry per CDR3 protein. The sample holds fewer than 1 million distinct CDR3 sequences, approximately 15% seen once. The gene calls are TRBV20-1 and TRBJ2-5; D might be TRBD1 or TRBD2, each matching 7 bases. This sample comprised PBMCs, mostly from graft donor cells, obtained 360 days after TCRalphabeta/CD19-depleted stem cell transplant. The receptor was derived from a male patient younger than 18 who had a stem cell transplant for acute lymphoblastic leukemia, so the T cells may come from the graft donor. The CDR3 here is CSAPSRGGYQETQYF. CDR3 DNA sequence: TGCAGTGCTCCCTCCAGGGGGGGCTACCAAGAGACCCAGTACTTC.